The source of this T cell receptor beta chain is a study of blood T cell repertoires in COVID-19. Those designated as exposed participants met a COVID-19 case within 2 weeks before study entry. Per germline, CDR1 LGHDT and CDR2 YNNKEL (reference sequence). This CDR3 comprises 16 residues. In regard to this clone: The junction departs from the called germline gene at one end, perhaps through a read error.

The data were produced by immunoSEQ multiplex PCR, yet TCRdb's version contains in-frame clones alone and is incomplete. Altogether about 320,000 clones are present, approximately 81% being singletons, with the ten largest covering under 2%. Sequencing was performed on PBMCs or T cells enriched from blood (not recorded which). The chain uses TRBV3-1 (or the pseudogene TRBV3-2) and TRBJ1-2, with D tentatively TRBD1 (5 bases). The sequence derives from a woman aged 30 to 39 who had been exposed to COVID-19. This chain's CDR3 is CASSQGTKAEDYGYTF. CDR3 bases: TGTGCCAGCAGCCAAGGGACAAAAGCGGAGGACTATGGCTACACCTTT.